This T cell receptor beta chain was recorded in a study of regulatory T cells in long-lasting Graves disease. The table lists this clonotype with many counts. Arm-PCR of CDR3 regions and iRepertoire HTBI primers were used to build TCR beta libraries. TCRdb passed the multiplex PCR reads through MiXCR, listing each CDR3 protein once. The data contain fewer than 650,000 distinct CDR3 sequences, about 16% of them singletons. The time point here: newly diagnosed GD, antithyroid drugs for less than 3 months. Generation of the TCR library employed RNA extracted from PBMCs. These data were likewise used in another study, on T cells in Graves' hyperthyroidism and ophthalmopathy. As reported in that work: Newly diagnosed hyperthyroidism, duration under 2 months, in patients aged 18 to 65. An initial round of RT-PCR targeting the TCR CDR3 relied on the HTBI primer set.

The sequence came from a man younger than 30 with Graves disease. This material consisted of peripheral blood mononuclear cells (PBMCs), taken at new diagnosis, from a patient treated with antithyroid drugs.

CDR3 protein: CASSLLSDWSTEAFF. In DNA form, the CDR3 reads TGTGCCAGCAGTCTACTCAGCGACTGGAGCACTGAAGCTTTCTTT. The J gene is TRBJ1-1, the V gene TRBV12-3 or TRBV12-4; D unresolved. Trimming pared 5 bases from V and 4 bases from J, leaving 17 bases between. CDR3 length equals 15 residues.